The 14 T cell receptor beta chains below were found in one sample sequenced in a study of T cell responses to AZD1222 COVID-19 vaccine. The repertoire was sequenced with immunoSEQ multiplex PCR; TCRdb's copy has only in-frame clones and lacks some. This sample has approximately 130,000 clones, with 80% to 90% found just once. The sequences come from peripheral blood, collected 28 days after the second AZD1222 dose. These receptors were collected from an adult who received the AZD1222 COVID-19 vaccine.

The chain uses TRBV6-5 and TRBJ2-7; D unclear. This CDR3 has 13 residues. The germline V gene has CDR1 MNHEY and CDR2 SVGAGI. With 7 bases removed from V and 2 bases from J, the gap between germline ends came to 12 bases. CDR3 sequence reads: CASNLPGPYEQYF. CDR3 coding DNA: TGTGCCAGCAACCTACCGGGTCCCTACGAGCAGTACTTC.

The rearrangement links TRBV5-1 to TRBJ1-1, with 11 nucleotides matching TRBD1. With V trimmed by 7 bases and J by 4 bases, 6 bases remained unmatched. CDR1 SGHRS and CDR2 YFSETQ come from the germline V gene. This CDR3 has 14 amino acids. CDR3 region: CASGPGTGGTEAFF. The CDR3 DNA is TGCGCCAGCGGACCCGGGACAGGGGGCACTGAAGCTTTCTTT.

The gene calls are TRBV5-6 and TRBJ2-1, with D possibly being TRBD2 (7 bases). Looked up from germline, CDR1 is SGHDT and CDR2 is YYEEEE. Trimming left V 1 base short and J 6 bases short, with 17 bases between. The CDR3 has 16 residues. The CDR3 DNA is TGTGCCAGCAGCTTGTGGGCGGGGGCCCTTGTCAATGAGCAGTTCTTC. This gives the protein CASSLWAGALVNEQFF.

This sequence joins TRBV4-1 and TRBJ2-1, with 7 bases matching TRBD1. This CDR3 spans 16 amino acids. V was pared by 4 bases and J by 2 bases, with 8 bases of the junction left unmatched. Germline lookup yields CDR1 MGHRA and CDR2 YSYEKL. This CDR3 reads CASSPTTGRTYNEQFF. CDR3 nucleotide sequence: TGCGCCAGCAGCCCCACGACAGGGAGAACCTACAATGAGCAGTTCTTC.

The chain links TRBV6-2 or TRBV6-3 to TRBJ1-1; 7 bases are a match to TRBD1. Germline-derived CDR1 and CDR2 are MNHEY and SVGEGT. The CDR3 contains 14 residues. Germline trimming cut 4 bases from V and 1 base from J; bases unmatched to any gene: 3. This CDR3 reads CASSSPGGNTEAFF. CDR3 in DNA: TGTGCCAGCAGTTCCCCAGGGGGGAACACTGAAGCTTTCTTT.

The chain is built from TRBV12-3 or TRBV12-4 and TRBJ2-1; D is undetermined. V was cut by 3 bases and J by 5 bases, with 5 bases left in between. CDR3 size: 12 residues. The CDR3 region has the DNA TGTGCCAGCAGTTTCCGCCACAATGAGCAGTTCTTC. Its translation is CASSFRHNEQFF.

The chain has TRBV30 and TRBJ1-2; TRBD1 might be the D (6 bases). Germline lookup yields CDR1 GTSNPN and CDR2 SVGIG (reference sequence). Trimming cost V 3 bases and J 8 bases, with 13 bases left between them. The CDR3 contains 12 residues. CDR3 sequence (DNA): TGTGCCTGGAGACACCAGGGGTGGGGCTACACCTTC. Its translation is CAWRHQGWGYTF.

The V and J genes are TRBV11-1 and TRBJ2-7; maybe TRBD2 (5 bases). This CDR3 is 13 amino acids long. The germline V and J ends were trimmed by 1 base and 5 bases, with 9 bases remaining between them. Germline V gene lookup returns CDR1 SGHAT and CDR2 FQDESV (reference sequence). CDR3 in amino acids: CASSLGRANEQYF. The CDR3, as DNA: TGTGCCAGCAGCTTAGGGCGGGCCAACGAGCAGTACTTC.

The J gene is TRBJ2-1, the V gene TRBV7-2; D possibly corresponds to TRBD2 (5 bases). V was cut by 3 bases and J by 7 bases, with 10 bases left in between. This CDR3 has 13 residues. Looked up from germline, CDR1 is SGHTA and CDR2 is FQGNSA. CDR3 in amino acids: CASSFGKANEQFF. CDR3 DNA sequence: TGTGCCAGCAGCTTCGGGAAAGCGAATGAGCAGTTCTTC.

J is TRBJ1-4 and V is TRBV27; a weak D match, TRBD1 (5 bases). CDR1 is MNHEY, CDR2 SMNVEV, per germline (reference sequence). V shed 6 bases and J shed 8 bases, with 22 bases lying between them. CDR3 length: 16 amino acids. In DNA form, the CDR3 reads TGTGCCAGCAGCCTACCTCGGGACGGGGGGTCGGAAAAACTGTTTTTT. Residues: CASSLPRDGGSEKLFF.

The chain employs TRBV5-4 and TRBJ1-1, with 7 positions matching TRBD1. Germline lookup yields CDR1 SGHNT and CDR2 YYREEE (reference sequence). The CDR3 runs to 18 residues. The trim removed 1 base at V and 0 bases at J, leaving 12 bases unmatched. In DNA form, the CDR3 reads TGTGCCAGCAGCTTGTCCGCAGGGGGTTTATTAATGAACACTGAAGCTTTCTTT. Protein sequence: CASSLSAGGLLMNTEAFF.

The chain combines TRBV7-8 with TRBJ2-7, with 7 positions matching TRBD1. CDR1 is SGHVS, CDR2 FQNEAQ, per germline. Unmatched junction bases numbered 12, after V lost 4 bases and J lost 0 bases. CDR3 size: 17 residues. DNA for the CDR3: TGTGCCAGCAGCTCTTTCATTTCGTGGGACAGCTCCTACGAGCAGTACTTC. The encoded protein is CASSSFISWDSSYEQYF.

This sequence joins TRBV3-1 (or the pseudogene TRBV3-2) and TRBJ2-1; D may be TRBD2 (6 bases). Trimming took 0 bases from V and 0 from J, leaving 6 bases between them. CDR1 and CDR2 from the germline V gene are LGHDT and YNNKEL (reference sequence). CDR3 length: 15 amino acids. As DNA, the CDR3 is TGTGCCAGCAGCCAAGAGGGACTCTCCTACAATGAGCAGTTCTTC. This sequence encodes CASSQEGLSYNEQFF.

The table lists this clone with a count of one. The V and J genes are TRBV6-5 and TRBJ2-7, with 8 positions matching TRBD2. Germline CDR1 is MNHEY and CDR2 is SVGAGI. The CDR3 totals 14 residues. Trimming at V came to 6 bases and at J to 1 base, leaving 5 bases not matched to a gene. This CDR3 reads CASSPGLGSYEQYF. As DNA, the CDR3 is TGTGCCAGCAGCCCGGGACTAGGGTCCTACGAGCAGTACTTC.